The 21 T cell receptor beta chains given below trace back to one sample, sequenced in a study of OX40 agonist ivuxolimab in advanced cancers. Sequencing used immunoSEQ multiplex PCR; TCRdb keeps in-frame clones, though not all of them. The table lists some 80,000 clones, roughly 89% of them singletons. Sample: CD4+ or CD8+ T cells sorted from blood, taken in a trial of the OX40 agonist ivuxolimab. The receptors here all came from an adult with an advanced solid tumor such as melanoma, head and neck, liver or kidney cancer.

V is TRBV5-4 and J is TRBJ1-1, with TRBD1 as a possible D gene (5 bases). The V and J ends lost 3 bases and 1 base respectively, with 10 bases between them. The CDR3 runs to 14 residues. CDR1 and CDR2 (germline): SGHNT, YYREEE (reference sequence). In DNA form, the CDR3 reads TGTGCCAGCAGCTCCAGGGTTCCGAACACTGAAGCTTTCTTT. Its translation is CASSSRVPNTEAFF.

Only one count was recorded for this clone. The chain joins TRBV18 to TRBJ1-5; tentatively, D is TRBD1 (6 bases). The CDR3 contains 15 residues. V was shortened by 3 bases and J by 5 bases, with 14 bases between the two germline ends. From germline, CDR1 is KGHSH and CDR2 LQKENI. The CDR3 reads CASSPTADSYQPQHF. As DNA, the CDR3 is TGTGCCAGCTCACCTACCGCGGACAGCTATCAGCCCCAGCATTTT.

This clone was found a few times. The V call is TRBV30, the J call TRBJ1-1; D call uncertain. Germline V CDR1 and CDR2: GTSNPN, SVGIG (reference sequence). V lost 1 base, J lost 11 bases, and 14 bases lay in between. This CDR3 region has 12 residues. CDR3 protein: CAWSDNGGGAFF. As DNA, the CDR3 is TGTGCCTGGAGTGATAACGGTGGAGGGGCTTTCTTT.

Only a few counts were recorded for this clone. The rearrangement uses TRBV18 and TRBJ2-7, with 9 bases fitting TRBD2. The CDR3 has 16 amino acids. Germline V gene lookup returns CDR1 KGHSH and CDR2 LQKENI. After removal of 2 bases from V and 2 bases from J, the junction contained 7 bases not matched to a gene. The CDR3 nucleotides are TGTGCCAGCTCACCAAGCGGGCTAGCGGGGACCTACGAGCAGTACTTC. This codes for CASSPSGLAGTYEQYF.

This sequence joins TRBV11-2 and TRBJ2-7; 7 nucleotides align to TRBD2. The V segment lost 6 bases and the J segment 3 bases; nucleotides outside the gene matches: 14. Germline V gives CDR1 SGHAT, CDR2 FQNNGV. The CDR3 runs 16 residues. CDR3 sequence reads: CASRHLNAGAFYEQYF. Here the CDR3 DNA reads TGTGCCAGCAGGCACCTTAACGCGGGAGCTTTCTACGAGCAGTACTTC.

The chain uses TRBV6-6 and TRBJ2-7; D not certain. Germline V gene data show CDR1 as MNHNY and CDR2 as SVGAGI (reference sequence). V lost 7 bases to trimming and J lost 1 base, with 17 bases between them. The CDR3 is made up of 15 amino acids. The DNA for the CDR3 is TGTGCCAGCACCCCTAGTCGGCTGATTTCCTACGAGCAGTACTTC. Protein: CASTPSRLISYEQYF.

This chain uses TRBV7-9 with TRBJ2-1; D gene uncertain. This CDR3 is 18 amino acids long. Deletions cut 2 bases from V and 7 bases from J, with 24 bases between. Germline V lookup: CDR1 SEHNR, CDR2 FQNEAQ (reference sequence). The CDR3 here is CASSLTNERTVTWNEQFF. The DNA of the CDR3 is TGTGCCAGCAGCTTAACTAATGAGAGGACGGTGACGTGGAATGAGCAGTTCTTC.

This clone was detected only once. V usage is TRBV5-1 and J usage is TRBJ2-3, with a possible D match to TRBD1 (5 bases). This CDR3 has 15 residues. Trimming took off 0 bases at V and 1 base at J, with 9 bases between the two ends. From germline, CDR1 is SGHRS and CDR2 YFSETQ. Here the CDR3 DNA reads TGCGCCAGCAGCTTGGAGAAAGGGGGCACAGATACGCAGTATTTT. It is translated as CASSLEKGGTDTQYF.

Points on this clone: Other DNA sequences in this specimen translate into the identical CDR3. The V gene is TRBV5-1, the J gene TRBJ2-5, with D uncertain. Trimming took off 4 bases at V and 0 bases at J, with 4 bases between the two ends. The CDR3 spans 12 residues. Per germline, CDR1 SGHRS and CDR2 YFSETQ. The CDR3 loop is CASSLDQETQYF. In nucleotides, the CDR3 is TGCGCCAGCAGCCTGGACCAAGAGACCCAGTACTTC. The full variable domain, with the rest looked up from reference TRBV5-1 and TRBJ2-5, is KAGVTQTPRYLIKTRGQQVTLSCSPISGHRSVSWYQQTPGQGLQFLFEYFSETQRNKGNFPGRFSGRQFSNSRSEMNVSTLELGDSALYLCASSLDQETQYFGPGTRLLVL.

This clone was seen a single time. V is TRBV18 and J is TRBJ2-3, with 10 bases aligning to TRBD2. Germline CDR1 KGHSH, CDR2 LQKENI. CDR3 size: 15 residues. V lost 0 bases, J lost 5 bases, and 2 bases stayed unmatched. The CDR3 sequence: CASSPPASGGDTQYF. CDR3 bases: TGTGCCAGCTCACCACCGGCTAGCGGGGGAGATACGCAGTATTTT.

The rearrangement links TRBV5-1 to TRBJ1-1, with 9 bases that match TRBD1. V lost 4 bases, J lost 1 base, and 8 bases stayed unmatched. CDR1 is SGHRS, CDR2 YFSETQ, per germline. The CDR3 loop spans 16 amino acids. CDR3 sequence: CASSKITGGTNTEAFF. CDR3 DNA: TGCGCCAGCAGCAAAATCACAGGGGGCACGAACACTGAAGCTTTCTTT. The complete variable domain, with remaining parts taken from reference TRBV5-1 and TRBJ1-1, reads KAGVTQTPRYLIKTRGQQVTLSCSPISGHRSVSWYQQTPGQGLQFLFEYFSETQRNKGNFPGRFSGRQFSNSRSEMNVSTLELGDSALYLCASSKITGGTNTEAFFGQGTRLTVV.

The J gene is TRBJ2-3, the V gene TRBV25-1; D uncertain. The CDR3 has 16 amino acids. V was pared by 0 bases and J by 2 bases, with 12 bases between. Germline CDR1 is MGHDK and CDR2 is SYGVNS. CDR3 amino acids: CASSEYGGRLTDTQYF. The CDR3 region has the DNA TGTGCCAGCAGTGAATATGGCGGACGGCTCACAGATACGCAGTATTTT. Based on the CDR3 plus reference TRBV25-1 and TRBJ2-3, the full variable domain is EADIYQTPRYLVIGTGKKITLECSQTMGHDKMYWYQQDPGMELHLIHYSYGVNSTEKGDLSSESTVSRIRTEHFPLTLESARPSHTSQYLCASSEYGGRLTDTQYFGPGTRLTVL.

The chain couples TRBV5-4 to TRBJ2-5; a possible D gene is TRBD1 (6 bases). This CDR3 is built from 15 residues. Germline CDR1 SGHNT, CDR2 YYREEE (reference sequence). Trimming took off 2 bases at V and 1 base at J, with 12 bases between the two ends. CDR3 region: CASSLTTGLQETQYF. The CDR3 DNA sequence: TGTGCCAGCAGCTTAACGACAGGACTCCAAGAGACCCAGTACTTC.

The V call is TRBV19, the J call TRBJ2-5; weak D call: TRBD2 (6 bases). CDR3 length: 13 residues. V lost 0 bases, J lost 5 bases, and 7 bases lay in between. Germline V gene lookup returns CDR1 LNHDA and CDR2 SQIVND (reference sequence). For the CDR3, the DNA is TGTGCCAGTAGTATAGAAAGCGGGGAGACCCAGTACTTC. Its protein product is CASSIESGETQYF.

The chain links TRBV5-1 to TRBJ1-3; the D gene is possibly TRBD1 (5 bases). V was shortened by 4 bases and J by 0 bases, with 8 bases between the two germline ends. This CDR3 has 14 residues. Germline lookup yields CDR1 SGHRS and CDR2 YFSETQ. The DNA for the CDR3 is TGCGCCAGCAGCCTTGACAGCTCTGGAAACACCATATATTTT. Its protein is CASSLDSSGNTIYF.

CDR3 sequence (DNA): TGTGCCAGTAGTAACAGGGGCGAGGGGGAAAAACTGTTTTTT. It yields the protein CASSNRGEGEKLFF. The chain recombines TRBV19 with TRBJ1-4, with 7 positions matching TRBD1. In germline, CDR1 is LNHDA, CDR2 SQIVND (reference sequence). CDR3 size: 14 residues. J lost 8 bases, V lost 4 bases, and 7 bases had no gene match.

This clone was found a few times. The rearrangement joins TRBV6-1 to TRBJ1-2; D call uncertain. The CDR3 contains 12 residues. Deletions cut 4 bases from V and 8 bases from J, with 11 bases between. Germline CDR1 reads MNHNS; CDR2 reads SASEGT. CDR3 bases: TGTGCCAGCAGTGCCCGCCAGGCGGGCTACACCTTC. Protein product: CASSARQAGYTF.

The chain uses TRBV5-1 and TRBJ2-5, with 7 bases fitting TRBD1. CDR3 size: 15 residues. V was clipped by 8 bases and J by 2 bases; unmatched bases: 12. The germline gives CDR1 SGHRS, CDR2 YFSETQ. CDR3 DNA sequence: TGCGCCAGTACGAACACGGGACAGCTTCAAGAGACCCAGTACTTC. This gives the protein CASTNTGQLQETQYF.

The CDR3 loop reads CASSEGDLRGIYF. DNA of the CDR3: TGTGCCAGCAGTGAAGGGGACCTGCGTGGCATATATTTT. The gene calls are TRBV6-1 and TRBJ1-3; tentative D call: TRBD1 (5 bases). CDR3 length equals 13 residues. Germline-derived CDR1 and CDR2 are MNHNS and SASEGT. Between the trimmed V and J ends, which lost 1 base and 12 bases, there was a span of 13 bases.

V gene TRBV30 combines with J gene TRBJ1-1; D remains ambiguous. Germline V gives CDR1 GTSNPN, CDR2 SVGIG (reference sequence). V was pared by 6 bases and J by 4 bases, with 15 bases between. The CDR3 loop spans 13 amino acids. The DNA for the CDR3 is TGTGCCTGCTCGCGAGGAGGTGTCACTGAAGCTTTCTTT. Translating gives CACSRGGVTEAFF.

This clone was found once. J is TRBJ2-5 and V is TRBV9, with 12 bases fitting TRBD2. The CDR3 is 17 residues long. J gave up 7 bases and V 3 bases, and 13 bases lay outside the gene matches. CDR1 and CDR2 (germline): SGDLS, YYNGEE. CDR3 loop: CASSALAGGPSEMTQYF. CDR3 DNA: TGTGCCAGCAGCGCCCTAGCGGGGGGGCCCTCCGAGATGACCCAGTACTTC.